These T cell receptor beta chains were read from a single sample in a study of STAT5B mutations in CD4+ large granular lymphocyte leukemia. Assay used: immunoSEQ multiplex PCR; TCRdb lists only in-frame clones, some missing. The sample includes tens of thousands of clones, around 85% seen only once; the top ten take approximately 0.35%. Sequencing was carried out using CD4+ T cells from blood buffy coats. The origin of the receptors is a human donor in good health. Each CDR3 is given with its conserved first and last residue. A D gene is named only where the DNA matches it firmly. The size field is filled for only some rows; it gives once, few, many or a size class.

V	D	size	J	CDR3	DNA
TRBV11-2	NA	NA	TRBJ2-3	CASTPPGPDTQYF	TGTGCCAGCACCCCGCCTGGGCCAGATACGCAGTATTTT
TRBV5-4	NA	once	TRBJ2-5	CASSPLTGEGETQYF	TGTGCCAGCAGCCCGCTGACAGGGGAGGGGGAGACCCAGTACTTC
TRBV2	TRBD2	NA	TRBJ2-3	CASSDAGDTDTQYF	TGTGCCAGCAGTGATGCGGGAGACACAGATACGCAGTATTTT
TRBV5-1	NA	NA	TRBJ2-7	CASSLIGTYEQYF	TGCGCCAGCAGCTTAATAGGAACCTACGAGCAGTACTTC
TRBV4-3	TRBD2	once	TRBJ2-5	CASSQDPLAGGRAETQYF	TGCGCCAGCAGCCAAGACCCCCTAGCGGGGGGGCGGGCAGAGACCCAGTACTTC
TRBV28	NA	NA	TRBJ2-7	CASSSGLSIYYEQYF	TGTGCCAGCAGTTCCGGCCTCTCTATTTATTACGAGCAGTACTTC
TRBV7-2	NA	once	TRBJ1-4	CASSSRAWTTNEKLFF	TGTGCCAGCAGCTCGCGGGCATGGACAACTAATGAAAAACTGTTTTTT
TRBV7-2	NA	NA	TRBJ2-1	CASSSGLYNEQFF	TGTGCCAGCAGCTCGGGACTCTACAATGAGCAGTTCTTC
TRBV5-1	NA	NA	TRBJ2-5	CASSSQGKLGETQYF	TGCGCCAGCAGCTCACAGGGTAAATTGGGAGAGACCCAGTACTTC
TRBV7-9	TRBD2	NA	TRBJ2-1	CASTSVAAGHNEQFF	TGTGCCAGCACCTCGGTCGCAGCGGGACACAATGAGCAGTTCTTC
TRBV29-1	NA	NA	TRBJ2-1	CSGGLSSYNEQFF	TGCAGCGGCGGACTCTCCTCCTACAATGAGCAGTTCTTC
TRBV18	NA	NA	TRBJ2-1	CASSPRRSPNEQFF	TGTGCCAGCTCACCACGTCGGTCCCCTAATGAGCAGTTCTTC
TRBV5-6	NA	NA	TRBJ2-6	CACRLRSGANVLTF	TGTGCCTGTCGGCTACGGTCTGGGGCCAACGTCCTGACTTTC
TRBV7-8	TRBD2	once	TRBJ2-1	CASSAISGSGTYNEQFF	TGTGCCAGCAGCGCCATTAGCGGGAGCGGCACCTACAATGAGCAGTTCTTC
TRBV30	TRBD2	NA	TRBJ2-1	CAWSQDGREEQFF	TGTGCCTGGAGTCAGGACGGGAGGGAAGAGCAGTTCTTC
TRBV7-9	TRBD1	NA	TRBJ2-5	CASSLTGTLETQYF	TGTGCCAGCAGTTTGACAGGGACGTTGGAGACCCAGTACTTC
TRBV28	NA	NA	TRBJ1-1	CASSAGLGSEAFF	TGTGCCAGCAGCGCAGGGTTGGGGTCTGAAGCTTTCTTT
TRBV9	NA	NA	TRBJ2-1	CASSPAGHYNEQFF	TGTGCCAGCAGCCCTGCGGGACACTACAATGAGCAGTTCTTC
TRBV2	NA	NA	TRBJ1-5	CASSEAEERQPQHF	TGTGCCAGCAGTGAAGCCGAAGAACGCCAGCCCCAGCATTTT
TRBV5-3	NA	once	TRBJ1-2	CARSLRVNYGYTF	TGTGCCAGAAGCTTGCGGGTAAACTATGGCTACACCTTC
TRBV7-2	NA	NA	TRBJ1-2	CASSSRGGHGYTF	TGTGCCAGCAGCTCCCGAGGAGGGCATGGCTACACCTTC
TRBV5-1	TRBD2	NA	TRBJ2-3	CASSQALAGGTDTQYF	TGCGCCAGCAGCCAAGCCTTAGCGGGTGGCACAGATACGCAGTATTTT
TRBV28	NA	NA	TRBJ1-1	CASSSGGGNTEAFF	TGTGCCAGCAGCTCTGGAGGTGGGAACACTGAAGCTTTCTTT
TRBV11-1	TRBD2	NA	TRBJ2-3	CASSAAGTSGSLHTQYF	TGTGCCAGCAGCGCAGCGGGGACTAGCGGGAGCCTCCATACGCAGTATTTT
TRBV30	TRBD1	few	TRBJ1-5	CAWAGQGDQPQHF	TGTGCCTGGGCGGGACAGGGAGATCAGCCCCAGCATTTT
TRBV19	TRBD1	NA	TRBJ1-2	CASSTTPTGSYGYTF	TGTGCCAGTAGTACTACCCCGACAGGGTCATATGGCTACACCTTC
TRBV5-1	NA	NA	TRBJ1-4	CASTGSKEKLFF	TGCGCCAGCACAGGGAGTAAGGAAAAACTGTTTTTT
TRBV7-3	NA	once	TRBJ2-6	CASSLVRFGTSGANVLTF	TGTGCCAGCAGCTTAGTACGATTCGGGACTTCTGGGGCCAACGTCCTGACTTTC
TRBV2	NA	NA	TRBJ2-7	CASSEGRGSYEQYF	TGTGCCAGCAGTGAGGGCAGGGGATCCTACGAGCAGTACTTC